Here is one TCR beta chain with its context. Antigen specificity is unknown. The data stem from a study of T cell repertoires in cytomegalovirus infection. At the level of the study: Public TCR beta signature analysis indicated the presence of both CMV infection and matching HLA type. Regarding the study as a whole: Pooled public TCR beta family frequency picked out CMV carriers with the relevant HLA. Across the ex vivo response, the dominant clonotypes were HLA-C-restricted CMV-specific TCR beta clonotypes.

Germline V lookup: CDR1 DFQATT, CDR2 SNEGSKA (reference sequence). The CDR3 has 13 residues. Trimming cost V 6 bases and J 7 bases, with 18 bases left between them. MiXCR, applied by TCRdb to the reads, yields one record per CDR3 protein. The table records approximately 300,000 distinct CDR3 sequences, almost 30% of them present only once. The chain links TRBV20-1 to TRBJ1-2, with D unclear. Material: cultured PBMCs, obtained from culture after CMV antigen stimulation. This sequence was found in a human donor in good health (CMV status not recorded). Some clones in this sample may be carry-over from other donors' samples. As DNA, the CDR3 is TGCAGTGCCATCGTCCCGGGTGCGGTTGGCTACACCTTC. Protein sequence: CSAIVPGAVGYTF.